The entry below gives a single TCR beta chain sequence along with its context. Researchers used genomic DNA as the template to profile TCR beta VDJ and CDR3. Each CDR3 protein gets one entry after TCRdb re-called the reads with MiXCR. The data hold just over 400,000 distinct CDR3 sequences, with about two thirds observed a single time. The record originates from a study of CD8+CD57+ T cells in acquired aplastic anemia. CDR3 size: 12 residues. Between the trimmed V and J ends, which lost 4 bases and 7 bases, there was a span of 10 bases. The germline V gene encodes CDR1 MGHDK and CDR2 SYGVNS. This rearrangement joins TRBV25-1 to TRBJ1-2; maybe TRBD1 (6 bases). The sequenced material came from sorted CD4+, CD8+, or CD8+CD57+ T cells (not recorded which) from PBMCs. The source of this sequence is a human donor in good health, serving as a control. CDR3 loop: CASSGTGLGYTF. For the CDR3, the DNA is TGTGCCAGCAGTGGAACAGGGCTTGGCTACACCTTC.